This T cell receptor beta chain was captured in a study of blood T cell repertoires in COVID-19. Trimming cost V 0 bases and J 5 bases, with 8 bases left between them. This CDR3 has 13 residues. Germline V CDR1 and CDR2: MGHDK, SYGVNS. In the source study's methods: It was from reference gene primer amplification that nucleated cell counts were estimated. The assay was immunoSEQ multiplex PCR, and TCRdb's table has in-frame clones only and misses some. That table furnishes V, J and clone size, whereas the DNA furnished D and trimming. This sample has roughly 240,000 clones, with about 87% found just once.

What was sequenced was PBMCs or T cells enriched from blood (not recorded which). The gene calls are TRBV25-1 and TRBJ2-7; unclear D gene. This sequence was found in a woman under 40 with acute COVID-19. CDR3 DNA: TGTGCCAGCAGTGAATATTACCAGGACGAGCAGTACTTC. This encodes CASSEYYQDEQYF.